This TCR beta chain was identified in a study of naive and memory T cell subsets. The CDR3 length is 13 residues. Germline assignment: CDR1 SNHLY and CDR2 FYNNEI. V was pared by 7 bases and J by 5 bases, with 5 bases of the junction left unmatched. Two oligonucleotides, mixed equimolar, formed the beta constant-region primer covering TRBC1 and TRBC2. Ligated cDNA was amplified by four rounds of PCR with nested alpha and beta constant-region primers and SP2. The cDNA 3' end received a ligated single-stranded oligonucleotide carrying the SP2 primer and a 12-nucleotide UMI. Each CDR3 protein is one row after TCRdb ran MiXCR on the UMI-ligation and nested PCR reads. The sample shows about 120,000 distinct CDR3 sequences, 36% of them seen only once. Cells stained for CD3, CD4, CD8, CD45RA, CD27 and viability were sorted into four CD45RA/CD27 subsets.

The source material was central memory CD4+ T cells from blood. The TCR originated in a human donor in good health. The chain combines TRBV2 with TRBJ2-1; 7 nucleotides match TRBD1. The CDR3 sequence: CASKPTGNNEQFF. The DNA for the CDR3 is TGTGCCAGCAAGCCGACAGGGAACAATGAGCAGTTCTTC.